The rows below give T cell receptor beta chains drawn from one sample of a study of blood T cells in healthy people across ages. TCRdb ran MiXCR on the 5' RACE reads and lists one entry per CDR3 protein. The table shows fewer than 750,000 distinct CDR3 sequences, with roughly 48% occurring only once. Sequenced: blood. These receptors originate from a man older than 75 in good health. Each CDR3 is given with its conserved first and last residue. Fields, in order: CDR3 length, D gene, V gene, CDR3 protein. The D gene is left open where the match is weak.

>14|NA|TRBV12-3/TRBV12-4
CASSLSRRSYGYTF
>18|TRBD2|TRBV7-2
CASSARTSGPYHPYEQYF
>12|NA|TRBV30
CAWSPGANVLTF
>11|NA|TRBV6-6
CASVMNTEAFF
>16|NA|TRBV20-1
CSARVGGRTNYNEQFF
>17|NA|TRBV7-2
CASTNLSTGLGANVLTF
>12|NA|TRBV5-1
CASSAQGSPLHF
>13|NA|TRBV7-2
CASSRGANTEAFF
>18|TRBD1|TRBV6-1
CASSDGGQGRTYNSPLHF
>12|TRBD1|TRBV7-9
CAEQTGDSPLHF
>11|NA|TRBV6-6
CASSRRDGYTF
>14|TRBD1|TRBV5-1
CASSLNGQGDEQFF
>16|TRBD1|TRBV7-3
CASSLTGGRDSYGYTF
>15|TRBD2|TRBV20-1
CSARDLGGGRDTQYF
>13|NA|TRBV7-2
CASSSQYQDTQYF
>15|TRBD2|TRBV7-9
CASSFIAGDLNIQYF
>15|NA|TRBV7-7
CASSLGPGTAGELFF
>14|TRBD2|TRBV20-1
CSGRLARGGETQYF
>12|TRBD1|TRBV7-2
CASRTGIAEAFF
>15|TRBD2|TRBV29-1
CSVVKGLAGDGTQYF
>13|TRBD1|TRBV6-6
CASSTTGEAEAFF
>15|NA|TRBV7-9
CASSLSGRNNYGYTF
>14|TRBD2|TRBV13
CASSSGLVRFEQYF
>13|NA|TRBV7-8
CASSPRGTYGYTF
>14|NA|TRBV9
CASSVGQWGTEAFF
>12|TRBD2|TRBV29-1
CSGGASGNEQFF
>13|NA|TRBV5-5
CASTPLSQETQYF
>15|TRBD2|TRBV7-9
CASRIGTSSPDTQYF
>18|TRBD1|TRBV7-2
CASSLAGTGAVSGNTIYF
>12|TRBD1|TRBV29-1
CSAQTGGYEQYF
>16|NA|TRBV6-6
CASSYPGERRNGELFF
>14|TRBD2|TRBV7-2
CASSLREREWEQYF
>12|NA|TRBV7-9
CASSLDVFGYTF
>16|NA|TRBV6-5
CASSQNPGTVWRGQYF
>13|NA|TRBV30
CAWRSRGTYEQYF
>14|TRBD2|TRBV20-1
CSARSSGRGDTQYF
>13|NA|TRBV20-1
CSARDRGKNIQYF
>16|TRBD2|TRBV6-2/TRBV6-3
CASSYSGLAGTYEQFF
>11|NA|TRBV7-2
CASSLDSPLHF
>15|NA|TRBV7-2
CASSLVGGSIEKLFF
>14|NA|TRBV9
CASSVGPSADTQYF
>17|TRBD2|TRBV12-3/TRBV12-4
CASSTLRASGSMNEQFF
>14|NA|TRBV20-1
CSARRDTEGYGYTF
>15|NA|TRBV28
CASSLFRGPNTEAFF
>19|TRBD2|TRBV6-1
CASRNLGLAGALYQETQYF
>15|NA|TRBV7-2
CASSLGARPQETQYF
>14|NA|TRBV6-5
CASSYARRGNEQFF